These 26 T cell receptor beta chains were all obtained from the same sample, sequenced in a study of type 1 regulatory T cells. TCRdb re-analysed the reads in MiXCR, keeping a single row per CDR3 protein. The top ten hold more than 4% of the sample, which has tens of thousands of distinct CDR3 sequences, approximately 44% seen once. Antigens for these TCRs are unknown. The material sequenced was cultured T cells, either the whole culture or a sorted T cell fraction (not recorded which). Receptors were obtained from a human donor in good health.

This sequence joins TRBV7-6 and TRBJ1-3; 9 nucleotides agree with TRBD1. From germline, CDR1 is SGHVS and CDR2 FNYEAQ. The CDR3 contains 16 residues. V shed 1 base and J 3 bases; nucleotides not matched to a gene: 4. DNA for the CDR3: TGTGCCAGCAGCTTAGGGGACAGGGCCGGTGGAAACACCATATATTTT. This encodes CASSLGDRAGGNTIYF.

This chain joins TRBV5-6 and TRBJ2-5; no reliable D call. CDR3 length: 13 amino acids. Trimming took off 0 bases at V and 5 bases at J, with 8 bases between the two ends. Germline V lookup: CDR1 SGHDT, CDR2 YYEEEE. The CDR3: CASSLVNFETQYF. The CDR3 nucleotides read TGTGCCAGCAGCTTGGTGAACTTCGAGACCCAGTACTTC.

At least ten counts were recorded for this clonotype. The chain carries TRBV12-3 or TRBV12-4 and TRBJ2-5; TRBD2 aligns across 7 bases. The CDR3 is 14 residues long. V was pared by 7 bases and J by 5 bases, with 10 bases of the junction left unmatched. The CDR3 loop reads CASTPWEGSETQYF. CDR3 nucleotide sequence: TGTGCCAGCACCCCCTGGGAGGGGAGCGAGACCCAGTACTTC.

CDR3 sequence (DNA): TGTGCCAGCAAACGACTAGACGCCTACAATGAGCAGTTCTTC. The encoded protein is CASKRLDAYNEQFF. This chain links TRBV6-2 or TRBV6-3 with TRBJ2-1, with a weak D call TRBD2 (6 bases). CDR3 size: 14 residues. V was shortened by 7 bases and J by 2 bases, with 12 bases between the two germline ends. From germline, CDR1 is MNHEY and CDR2 SVGEGT.

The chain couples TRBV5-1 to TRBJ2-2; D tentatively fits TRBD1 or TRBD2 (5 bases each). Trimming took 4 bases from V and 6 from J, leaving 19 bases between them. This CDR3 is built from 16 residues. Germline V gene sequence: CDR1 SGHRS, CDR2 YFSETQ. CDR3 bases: TGCGCCAGCAGCAGAACGACAACCCGAGGGGCCGGGGAGCTGTTTTTT. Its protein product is CASSRTTTRGAGELFF.

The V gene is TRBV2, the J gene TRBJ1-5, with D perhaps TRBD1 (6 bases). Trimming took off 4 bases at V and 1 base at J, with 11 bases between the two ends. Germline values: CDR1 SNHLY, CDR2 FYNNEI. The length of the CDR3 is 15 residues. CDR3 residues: CASSGQGLSNQPQHF. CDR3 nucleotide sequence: TGTGCCAGCAGTGGGCAGGGGCTGAGCAATCAGCCCCAGCATTTT.

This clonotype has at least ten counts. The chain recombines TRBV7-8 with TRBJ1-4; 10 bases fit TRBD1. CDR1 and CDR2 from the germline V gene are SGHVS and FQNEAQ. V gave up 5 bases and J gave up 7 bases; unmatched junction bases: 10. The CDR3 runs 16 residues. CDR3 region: CASSPRDRGFGEKLFF. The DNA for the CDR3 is TGTGCCAGCAGCCCCCGGGACAGGGGTTTCGGTGAAAAACTGTTTTTT.

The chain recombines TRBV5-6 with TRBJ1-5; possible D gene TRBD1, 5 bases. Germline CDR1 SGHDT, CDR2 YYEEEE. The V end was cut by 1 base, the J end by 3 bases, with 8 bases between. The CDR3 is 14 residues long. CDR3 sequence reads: CASSLQGPNQPQHF. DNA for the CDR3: TGTGCCAGCAGCTTGCAGGGCCCCAATCAGCCCCAGCATTTT.

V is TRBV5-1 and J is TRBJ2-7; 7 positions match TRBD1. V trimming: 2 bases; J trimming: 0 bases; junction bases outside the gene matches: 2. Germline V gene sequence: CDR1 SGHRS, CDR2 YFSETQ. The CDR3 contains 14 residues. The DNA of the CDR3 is TGCGCCAGCAGCTTAGACAGGGCCTCCTACGAGCAGTACTTC. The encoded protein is CASSLDRASYEQYF.

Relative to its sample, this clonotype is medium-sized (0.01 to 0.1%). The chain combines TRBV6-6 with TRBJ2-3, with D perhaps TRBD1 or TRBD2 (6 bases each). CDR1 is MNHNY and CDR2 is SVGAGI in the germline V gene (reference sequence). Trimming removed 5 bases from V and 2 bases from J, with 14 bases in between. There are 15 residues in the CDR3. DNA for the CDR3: TGTGCCAGCAGTCAGTCGGGGGCGGCCACAGATACGCAGTATTTT. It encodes CASSQSGAATDTQYF.

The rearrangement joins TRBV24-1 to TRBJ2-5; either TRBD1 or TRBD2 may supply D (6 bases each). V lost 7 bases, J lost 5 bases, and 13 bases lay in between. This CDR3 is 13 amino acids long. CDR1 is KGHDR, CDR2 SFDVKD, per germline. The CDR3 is CATSEGGGETQYF. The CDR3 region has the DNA TGTGCCACCAGCGAGGGGGGTGGGGAGACCCAGTACTTC.

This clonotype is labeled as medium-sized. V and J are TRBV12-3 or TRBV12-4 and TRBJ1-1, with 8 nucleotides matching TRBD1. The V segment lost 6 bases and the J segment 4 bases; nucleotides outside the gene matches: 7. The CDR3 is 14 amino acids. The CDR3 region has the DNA TGTGCCAGCAGGTTGACAGGGGTGAGCACTGAAGCTTTCTTT. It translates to CASRLTGVSTEAFF.

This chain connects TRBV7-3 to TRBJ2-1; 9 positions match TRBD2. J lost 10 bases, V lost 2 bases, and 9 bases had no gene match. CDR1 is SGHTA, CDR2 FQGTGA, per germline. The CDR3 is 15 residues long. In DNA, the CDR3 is TGTGCCAGCAGCTTAGGCGGGGGGGTGAGTAACGAGCAGTTCTTC. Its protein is CASSLGGGVSNEQFF.

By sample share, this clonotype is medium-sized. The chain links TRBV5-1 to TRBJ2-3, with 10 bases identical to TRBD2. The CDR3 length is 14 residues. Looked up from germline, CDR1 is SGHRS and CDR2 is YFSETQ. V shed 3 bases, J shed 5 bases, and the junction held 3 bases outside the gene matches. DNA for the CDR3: TGCGCCAGCAGCTCAGCGGGGGGGCTAGATACGCAGTATTTT. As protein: CASSSAGGLDTQYF.

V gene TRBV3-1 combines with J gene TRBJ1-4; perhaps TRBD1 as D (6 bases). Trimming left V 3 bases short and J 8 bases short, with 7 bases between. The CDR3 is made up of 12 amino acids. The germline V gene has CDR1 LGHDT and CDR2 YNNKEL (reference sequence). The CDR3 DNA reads TGTGCCAGCAGCCATCAGGGGGAAAAACTGTTTTTT. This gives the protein CASSHQGEKLFF.

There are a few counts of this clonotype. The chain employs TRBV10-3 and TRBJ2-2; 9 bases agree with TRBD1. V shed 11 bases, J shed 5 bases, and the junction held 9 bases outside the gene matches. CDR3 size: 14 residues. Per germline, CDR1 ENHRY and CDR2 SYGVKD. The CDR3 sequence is CAATGGKGTGELFF. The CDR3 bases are TGTGCCGCCACAGGGGGCAAGGGAACCGGGGAGCTGTTTTTT.

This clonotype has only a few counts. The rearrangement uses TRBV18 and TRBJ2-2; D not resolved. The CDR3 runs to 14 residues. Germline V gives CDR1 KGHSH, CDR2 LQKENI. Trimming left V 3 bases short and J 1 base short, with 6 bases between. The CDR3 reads CASSPLLNTGELFF. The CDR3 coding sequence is TGTGCCAGCTCACCGCTTTTGAACACCGGGGAGCTGTTTTTT.

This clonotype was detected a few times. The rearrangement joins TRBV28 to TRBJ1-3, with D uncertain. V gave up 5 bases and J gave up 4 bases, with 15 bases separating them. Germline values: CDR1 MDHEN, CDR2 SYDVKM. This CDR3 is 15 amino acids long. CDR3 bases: TGTGCCAGCAGTAGGCCCCTAGGTGGGGGAAACACCATATATTTT. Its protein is CASSRPLGGGNTIYF. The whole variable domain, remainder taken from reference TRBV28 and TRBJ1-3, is DVKVTQSSRYLVKRTGEKVFLECVQDMDHENMFWYRQDPGLGLRLIYFSYDVKMKEKGDIPEGYSVSREKKERFSLILESASTNQTSMYLCASSRPLGGGNTIYFGEGSWLTVV.

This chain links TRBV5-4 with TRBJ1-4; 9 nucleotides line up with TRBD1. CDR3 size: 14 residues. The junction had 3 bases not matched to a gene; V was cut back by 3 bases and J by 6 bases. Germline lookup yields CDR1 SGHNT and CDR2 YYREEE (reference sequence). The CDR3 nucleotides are TGTGCCAGCAGCTGGGACAGGGATTATGAAAAACTGTTTTTT. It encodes CASSWDRDYEKLFF.

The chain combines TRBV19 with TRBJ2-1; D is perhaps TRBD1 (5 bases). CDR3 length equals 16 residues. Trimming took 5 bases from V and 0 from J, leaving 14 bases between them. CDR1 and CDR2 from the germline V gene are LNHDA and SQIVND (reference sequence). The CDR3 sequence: CASSRTGVRSYNEQFF. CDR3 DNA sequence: TGTGCCAGTAGTCGTACAGGTGTCCGCTCCTACAATGAGCAGTTCTTC. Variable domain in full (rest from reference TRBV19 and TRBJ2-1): DGGITQSPKYLFRKEGQNVTLSCEQNLNHDAMYWYRQDPGQGLRLIYYSQIVNDFQKGDIAEGYSVSREKKESFPLTVTSAQKNPTAFYLCASSRTGVRSYNEQFFGPGTRLTVL.

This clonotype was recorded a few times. The CDR3 region has the DNA TGTGCCAGCAGCCCCTGGGGGACGGCTAGCGGGGAGCTGTTTTTT. Translated: CASSPWGTASGELFF. J is TRBJ2-2 and V is TRBV7-3, with D possibly being TRBD1 or TRBD2 (5 bases each). Trimming took 5 bases from V and 7 from J, leaving 17 bases between them. Germline assignment: CDR1 SGHTA and CDR2 FQGTGA. The CDR3 has 15 amino acids.

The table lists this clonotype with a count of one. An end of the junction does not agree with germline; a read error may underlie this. CDR3 bases: TGCGCCAGCAGCCCAATCCGGACAGGGATCACCGGGGGGCTGTTTTTT. Protein: CASSPIRTGITGGLFF. The gene calls are TRBV5-1 and TRBJ2-2; the match to TRBD1 covers 8 bases. CDR1 SGHRS and CDR2 YFSETQ come from the germline V gene. The CDR3 is 16 residues long.

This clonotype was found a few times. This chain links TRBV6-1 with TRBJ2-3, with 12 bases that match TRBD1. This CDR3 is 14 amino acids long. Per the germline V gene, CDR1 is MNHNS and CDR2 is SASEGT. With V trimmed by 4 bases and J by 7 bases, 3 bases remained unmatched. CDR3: CASSAGTGGHTQYF. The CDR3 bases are TGTGCCAGCAGTGCCGGGACAGGGGGCCATACGCAGTATTTT.

CDR3 nucleotide sequence: TGTGCCAGCAGCGACAGGGTGAAAGAGACCCAGTACTTC. It encodes CASSDRVKETQYF. J is TRBJ2-5 and V is TRBV5-6; the match to TRBD1 covers 7 bases. The CDR3 covers 13 residues. The V segment lost 4 bases and the J segment 3 bases; nucleotides outside the gene matches: 3. Germline assignment: CDR1 SGHDT and CDR2 YYEEEE.

The CDR3 reads CASSIRWGSNTEAFF. CDR3 nucleotides: TGTGCCAGTAGTATACGGTGGGGGTCGAACACTGAAGCTTTCTTT. V usage is TRBV19 and J usage is TRBJ1-1; tentatively, D is TRBD1 (5 bases). CDR3 length: 15 residues. Germline values: CDR1 LNHDA, CDR2 SQIVND (reference sequence). The ends were cut back, 2 bases at V and 1 base at J, with 11 bases in the middle.

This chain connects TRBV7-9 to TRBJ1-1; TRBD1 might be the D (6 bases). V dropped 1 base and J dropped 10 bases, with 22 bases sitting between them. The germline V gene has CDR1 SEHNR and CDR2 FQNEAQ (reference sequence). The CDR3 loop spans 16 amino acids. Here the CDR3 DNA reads TGTGCCAGCAGCTTAGGAGGGTCAGGGGAATTAAGAGGAGCTTTCTTT. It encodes CASSLGGSGELRGAFF.